The 10 T cell receptor beta chains in this list originate from one sample, sequenced in a study of cytomegalovirus exposure and HLA in healthy donors. Measured with immunoSEQ multiplex PCR; TCRdb has only the in-frame clones, and not every one. The table has 100,000 to 130,000 clones, over 75% seen once. Material: PBMCs. All receptors derive from a woman between 18 and 29 years old in good health and CMV-seronegative.

This chain links TRBV5-1 with TRBJ2-7; D perhaps matches TRBD1 (6 bases). Trimming shortened V by 2 bases and J by 3 bases, and 9 bases separated the two germline ends. This CDR3 is built from 13 residues. Germline-derived CDR1 and CDR2 are SGHRS and YFSETQ. The CDR3: CASSLTDSYEQYF. The CDR3 DNA is TGCGCCAGCAGCTTAACGGACAGCTACGAGCAGTACTTC.

V usage is TRBV7-2 and J usage is TRBJ2-1; D might be TRBD2 (6 bases). Per germline, CDR1 SGHTA and CDR2 FQGNSA. The CDR3 has 14 residues. V lost 2 bases, J lost 8 bases, and 13 bases lay in between. CDR3 bases: TGTGCCAGCAGCTTACGGAGGGAATGGGATGAGCAGTTCTTC. Encoded protein: CASSLRREWDEQFF.

The chain joins TRBV10-2 to TRBJ1-1, with D perhaps TRBD1 (5 bases). The length of the CDR3 is 13 residues. Trimming left V 6 bases short and J 1 base short, with 9 bases between. Germline CDR1 WSHSY, CDR2 SAAADI. The CDR3 reads CASRTQGNTEAFF. Written as DNA, the CDR3 is TGCGCCAGCAGGACCCAGGGGAACACTGAAGCTTTCTTT.

The V call is TRBV7-9, the J call TRBJ1-2; D gene uncertain. The CDR3 is 13 amino acids. CDR1 and CDR2 from the germline V gene are SEHNR and FQNEAQ (reference sequence). Trimming took 7 bases from V and 8 from J, leaving 17 bases between them. The CDR3 DNA sequence: TGTGCCAGCACCAACGAGGGCTATGGGGGCTACACCTTC. Its translation is CASTNEGYGGYTF.

V is TRBV30 and J is TRBJ1-1; D ambiguous. The germline V and J ends were trimmed by 3 bases and 7 bases, with 9 bases remaining between them. The CDR3 contains 11 residues. Looked up from germline, CDR1 is GTSNPN and CDR2 is SVGIG (reference sequence). For the CDR3, the DNA is TGTGCCTGGAGGAGGGAGATTGAAGCTTTCTTT. Its translation is CAWRREIEAFF. The full variable domain, completed using reference TRBV30 and TRBJ1-1, is SQTIHQWPATLVQPVGSPLSLECTVEGTSNPNLYWYRQAAGRGLQLLFYSVGIGQISSEVPQNLSASRPQDRQFILSSKKLLLSDSGFYLCAWRREIEAFFGQGTRLTVV.

This chain joins TRBV25-1 and TRBJ2-2; 10 bases match TRBD1. Per germline, CDR1 MGHDK and CDR2 SYGVNS. This CDR3 is 15 amino acids long. The trim removed 2 bases at V and 6 bases at J, leaving 3 bases unmatched. DNA of the CDR3: TGTGCCAGCAGTGAAGCCGGGACAGGGGCCGGGGAGCTGTTTTTT. Translation: CASSEAGTGAGELFF.

The genes are TRBV27 and TRBJ1-5; 7 bases fit TRBD1. There are 14 residues in the CDR3. V trimming: 3 bases; J trimming: 3 bases; junction bases outside the gene matches: 2. CDR1 MNHEY and CDR2 SMNVEV come from the germline V gene (reference sequence). In DNA, the CDR3 is TGTGCCAGCAGTTTGCAGGGGGTCAATCAGCCCCAGCATTTT. It specifies CASSLQGVNQPQHF.

The rearrangement uses TRBV18 and TRBJ1-1; TRBD1 matches 8 bases. V lost 1 base and J lost 8; bases outside the gene matches: 9. Germline values: CDR1 KGHSH, CDR2 LQKENI. There are 15 residues in the CDR3. This CDR3 is CASSPRNARDREAFF. CDR3 nucleotide sequence: TGTGCCAGCTCACCACGAAACGCTAGGGACAGGGAAGCTTTCTTT.

The rearrangement links TRBV4-1 to TRBJ2-7; D remains ambiguous. The V end was cut by 4 bases, the J end by 0 bases, with 13 bases between. The CDR3 has 15 amino acids. In germline, CDR1 is MGHRA, CDR2 YSYEKL. The DNA of the CDR3 is TGCGCCAGCAGCCTATTACCGCTCAGCTCCTACGAGCAGTACTTC. This codes for CASSLLPLSSYEQYF.

V and J are TRBV5-1 and TRBJ2-7, with D unclear. Germline V lookup: CDR1 SGHRS, CDR2 YFSETQ. This CDR3 has 15 amino acids. The germline V and J ends were trimmed by 1 base and 5 bases, with 16 bases remaining between them. The CDR3 sequence is CASSLKASGVHEQYF. The CDR3 DNA follows: TGCGCCAGCAGCTTGAAGGCTTCCGGAGTCCACGAGCAGTACTTC.